This T cell receptor (beta chain) was captured in a study of early T cells in non-severe SARS-CoV-2 infection (TCRdb year 2021). For the wider study: Because TCR sequencing relied on bulk RNA taken from unsorted whole blood, pairing of alpha and beta chains was not possible. Broader findings and caveats from the paper: Matching against VDJdb was skewed toward anti-spike CD8 responses, likely underestimated virus-specific expansions, and missed private and CD4 specificities.

From its cysteine to its phenylalanine, the CDR3 spans 13 amino acids. The only DNA kept is the CDR3, 39 bases in frame from the first base. The germline V gene provides CDR1 SNHLY and CDR2 FYNNEI. Between the V and J ends, shortened by 7 bases and 1 base respectively, the junction contains 10 bases. Set within a cohort of healthcare workers in London, UK, this nested case-control study involved weekly PCR testing of nasopharyngeal swabs along with blood sampling. Between 23 and 31 March 2020, the week of the UK lockdown, healthcare workers were enrolled and then followed up weekly for as long as 16 weeks. This clonotype was observed a few times. Its antigen remains unidentified. No base-level quality is on record; no much larger clone is a single base apart. Library prep was done by 5' RACE. Sequencing took place on a NextSeq 500. In the TCR library protocol, unique molecular identifiers were attached to individual cDNA molecules to correct for PCR bias and sequencing error. Both TCR alpha and beta chains were sequenced, and tight co-correlation was observed between alpha and beta sequence abundances in each sample. In the authors' own workflow: Decombinator V4 was used to annotate TCR sequences for V gene, J gene and CDR3. Expanded TCRs were defined as changing significantly between any two time points under a Poisson model with p below 0.0001. TCR abundances were normalised to the total number of TCRs sequenced in each sample and reported as counts per million. MAIT TCRs were defined by TRAV1-2 paired with TRAJ12, TRAJ20 or TRAJ33, and iNKT TCRs by TRAV10 paired with TRAJ18. A search of VDJdb, accessed on 1 November 2021, was run for TCRs annotated to CMV, EBV and SARS-CoV-2, with TCRs annotated for multiple antigens excluded. TCRdb trimmed public reads at Q25 via fastp, called clones via MiXCR and kept in-frame beta chains. Here each entry gathers all rows of one CDR3 protein and keeps the most common genes and DNA. The V and J calls reflect TCRdb's pipeline rather than the authors' work. The sample table shows 35,000 to 45,000 distinct CDR3 sequences, and roughly 5.3% are seen once. The top ten constitute about 32% of the sample.

Sequences were obtained from whole blood. The TCR originated in an adult who was a healthcare worker with PCR-confirmed SARS-CoV-2 infection or an uninfected control (not recorded which). The rearrangement combines TRBV2 with TRBJ2-5, and the D gene may be TRBD2, 6 bases matching. CDR3 sequence: CASMGGGQETQYF. At the DNA level, the sequence is TGTGCCAGCATGGGGGGAGGCCAAGAGACCCAGTACTTC.